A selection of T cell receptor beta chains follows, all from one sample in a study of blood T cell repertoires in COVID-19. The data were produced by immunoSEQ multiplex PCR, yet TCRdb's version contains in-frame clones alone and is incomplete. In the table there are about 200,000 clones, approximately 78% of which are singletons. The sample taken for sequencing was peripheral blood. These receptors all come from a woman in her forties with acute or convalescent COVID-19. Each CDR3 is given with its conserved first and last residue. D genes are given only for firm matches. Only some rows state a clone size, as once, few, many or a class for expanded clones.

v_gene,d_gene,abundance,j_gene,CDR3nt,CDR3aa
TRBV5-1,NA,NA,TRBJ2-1,TGCGCCAGCAGCTTAGAACCCGGAGGACTTTACAATGAGCAGTTCTTC,CASSLEPGGLYNEQFF
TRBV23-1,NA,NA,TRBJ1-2,TGCGCCAGCAGTCAATCGCTTAGCCGGGGTGGCTACACCTTC,CASSQSLSRGGYTF
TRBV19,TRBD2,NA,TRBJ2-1,TGTGCCAGTAGTACGAGGCGGGGGGGCCAACTAGGGGATGAGCAGTTCTTC,CASSTRRGGQLGDEQFF
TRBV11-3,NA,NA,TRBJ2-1,TGTGCCAGCAGCTTAGACGGGAGCTCCTACAATGAGCAGTTCTTC,CASSLDGSSYNEQFF
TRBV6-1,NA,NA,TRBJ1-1,TGTGCCAGCAGTGAAGCGACAATTCGGGGGGCGCGGTACACTGAAGCTTTCTTT,CASSEATIRGARYTEAFF
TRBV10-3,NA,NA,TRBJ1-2,TGTGCCATCAGTGAGTCGAGCAGAGGGTATGGCTACACCTTC,CAISESSRGYGYTF
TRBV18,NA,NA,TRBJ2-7,TGTGCCAGCTCACCCGACAGCCAGCAGGGGTACTTC,CASSPDSQQGYF
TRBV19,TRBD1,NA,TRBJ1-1,TGTGCCAGTAGAACGACAGGGGGCATTGAAGCTTTCTTT,CASRTTGGIEAFF
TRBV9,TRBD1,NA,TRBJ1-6,TGTGCCAGCAGCGGGGGTCAGGACAGGGGCTCACCCCTCCACTTT,CASSGGQDRGSPLHF
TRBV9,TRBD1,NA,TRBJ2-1,TGTGCCAGCAGCGCGGACAGGGTCCGCGAGCAGTTCTTC,CASSADRVREQFF
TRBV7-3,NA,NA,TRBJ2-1,TGTGCCAGCAGCTCTCGGGGAGAGTCGGAGCAGTTCTTC,CASSSRGESEQFF
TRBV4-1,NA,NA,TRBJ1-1,TGCGCCAGCAGCTCACCCCGGAGCGCTGAAGCTTTCTTT,CASSSPRSAEAFF
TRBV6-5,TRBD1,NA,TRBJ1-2,TGTGCCAGCAGCCGGGGACAGGCTCGAGGCCATGGCTACACCTTC,CASSRGQARGHGYTF
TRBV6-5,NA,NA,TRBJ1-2,TGTGCCAGCAGTTATGGACGGGGATTCCGCTATGGCTACACCTTC,CASSYGRGFRYGYTF
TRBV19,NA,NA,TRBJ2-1,TGTGCCAGTAGTCTTGCGGGCTTGAGCTCCTACAATGAGCAGTTCTTC,CASSLAGLSSYNEQFF
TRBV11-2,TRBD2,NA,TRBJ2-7,TGTGCCAGCAGGAAGGGACTAGCGGGTACCTACGAGCAGTACTTC,CASRKGLAGTYEQYF
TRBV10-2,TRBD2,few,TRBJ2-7,TGCGCCAGCACTGAAACGGCGGGAGGAGGTGAGCAGTACTTC,CASTETAGGGEQYF